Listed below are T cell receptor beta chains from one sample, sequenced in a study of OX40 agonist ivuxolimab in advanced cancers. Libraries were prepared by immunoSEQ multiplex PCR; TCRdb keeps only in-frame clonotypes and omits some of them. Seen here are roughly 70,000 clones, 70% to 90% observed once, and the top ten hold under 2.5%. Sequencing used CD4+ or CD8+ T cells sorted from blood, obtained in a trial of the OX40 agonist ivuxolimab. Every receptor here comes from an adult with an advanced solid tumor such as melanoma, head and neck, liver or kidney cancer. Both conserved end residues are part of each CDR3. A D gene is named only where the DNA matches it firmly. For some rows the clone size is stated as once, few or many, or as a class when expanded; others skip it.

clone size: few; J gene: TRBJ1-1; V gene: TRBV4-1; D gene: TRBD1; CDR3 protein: CASSQPRTGPTEAFF; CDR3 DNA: TGCGCCAGCAGCCAACCGAGGACAGGGCCCACTGAAGCTTTCTTT
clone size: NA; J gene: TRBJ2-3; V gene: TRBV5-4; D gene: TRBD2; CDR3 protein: CASSSRSSGIIDTQYF; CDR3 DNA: TGTGCCAGCAGCTCGAGGTCTAGCGGGATTATAGATACGCAGTATTTT
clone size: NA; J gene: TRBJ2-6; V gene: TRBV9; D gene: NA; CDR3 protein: CASSFRRGPGANVLTF; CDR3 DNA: TGTGCCAGCAGCTTTCGGAGGGGGCCTGGGGCCAACGTCCTGACTTTC
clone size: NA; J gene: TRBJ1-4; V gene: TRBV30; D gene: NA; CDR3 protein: CAWSVLNPGGEKLFF; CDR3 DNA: TGTGCCTGGAGTGTACTTAACCCGGGGGGTGAAAAACTGTTTTTT
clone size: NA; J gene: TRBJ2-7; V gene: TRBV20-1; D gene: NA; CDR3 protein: CSARAFYEQYF; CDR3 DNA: TGCAGTGCTAGAGCTTTCTACGAGCAGTACTTC
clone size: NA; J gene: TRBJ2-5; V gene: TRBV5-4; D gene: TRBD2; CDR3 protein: CASSLASGRARETQYF; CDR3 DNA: TGTGCCAGCAGCTTGGCGAGCGGGAGGGCCCGGGAGACCCAGTACTTC
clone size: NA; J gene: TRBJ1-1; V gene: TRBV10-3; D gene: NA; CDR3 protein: CAISDPREKRSTEAFF; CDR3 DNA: TGTGCCATCAGTGACCCTCGAGAGAAGCGGAGCACTGAAGCTTTCTTT
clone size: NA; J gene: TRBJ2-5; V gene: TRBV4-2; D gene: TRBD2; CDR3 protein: CASSQGDGGYQETQYF; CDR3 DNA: TGTGCCAGCAGCCAAGGCGACGGGGGGTACCAAGAGACCCAGTACTTC
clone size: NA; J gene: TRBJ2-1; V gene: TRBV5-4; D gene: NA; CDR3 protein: CASSPQGEWNEQFF; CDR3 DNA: TGTGCCAGCAGCCCACAGGGTGAGTGGAATGAGCAGTTCTTC
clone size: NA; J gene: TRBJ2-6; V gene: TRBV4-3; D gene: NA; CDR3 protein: CASSQDGVSGANVLTF; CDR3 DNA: TGCGCCAGCAGCCAAGATGGTGTCTCTGGGGCCAACGTCCTGACTTTC
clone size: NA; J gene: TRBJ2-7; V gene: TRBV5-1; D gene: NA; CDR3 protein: CASSLGGGQSSYEQYF; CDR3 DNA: TGCGCCAGCAGCTTGGGAGGGGGTCAATCCTCCTACGAGCAGTACTTC
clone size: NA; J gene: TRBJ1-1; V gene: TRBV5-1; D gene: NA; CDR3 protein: CASSKTVNTEAFF; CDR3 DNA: TGCGCCAGCAGCAAGACAGTGAACACTGAAGCTTTCTTT
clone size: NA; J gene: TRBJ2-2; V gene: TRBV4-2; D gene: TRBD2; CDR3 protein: CASSQDSPLAGGPGELFF; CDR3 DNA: TGTGCCAGCAGCCAAGATTCACCACTAGCGGGGGGGCCCGGGGAGCTGTTTTTT
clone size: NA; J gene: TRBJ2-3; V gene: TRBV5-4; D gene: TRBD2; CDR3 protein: CASSLSGGSTDTQYF; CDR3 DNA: TGTGCCAGCAGCTTGAGCGGGGGTAGCACAGATACGCAGTATTTT
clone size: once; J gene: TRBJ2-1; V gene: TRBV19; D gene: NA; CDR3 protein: CASSISGPYNEQFF; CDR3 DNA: TGTGCCAGTAGTATAAGCGGACCTTACAATGAGCAGTTCTTC
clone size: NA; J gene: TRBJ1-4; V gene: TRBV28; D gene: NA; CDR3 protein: CASSLSGSMGEKLFF; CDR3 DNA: TGTGCCAGCAGTTTATCAGGGTCTATGGGTGAAAAACTGTTTTTT
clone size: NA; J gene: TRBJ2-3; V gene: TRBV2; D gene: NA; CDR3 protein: CASSMEGDTQYF; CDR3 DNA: TGTGCCAGCAGTATGGAGGGGGATACGCAGTATTTT
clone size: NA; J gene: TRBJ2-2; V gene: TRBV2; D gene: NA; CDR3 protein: CASCGQNTGELFF; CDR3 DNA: TGTGCCAGCTGTGGACAGAACACCGGGGAGCTGTTTTTT
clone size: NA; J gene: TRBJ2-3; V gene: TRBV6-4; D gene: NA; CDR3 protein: CASSDEYTDTQYF; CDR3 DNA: TGTGCCAGCAGTGACGAGTACACAGATACGCAGTATTTT
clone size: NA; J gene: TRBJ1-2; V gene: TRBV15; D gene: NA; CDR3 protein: CATRGLANYGYTF; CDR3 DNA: TGTGCCACCCGGGGGCTAGCTAACTATGGCTACACCTTC
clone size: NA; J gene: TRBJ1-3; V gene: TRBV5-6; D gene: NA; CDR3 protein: CASSLRVLPGNTIYF; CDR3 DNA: TGTGCCAGCAGCTTGAGGGTTCTACCCGGAAACACCATATATTTT
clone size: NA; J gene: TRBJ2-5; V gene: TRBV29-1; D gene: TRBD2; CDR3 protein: CSSRAGGETQYF; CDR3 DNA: TGCAGCTCCCGCGCGGGGGGGGAGACCCAGTACTTC
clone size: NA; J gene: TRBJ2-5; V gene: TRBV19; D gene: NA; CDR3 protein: CASSIVPKQETQYF; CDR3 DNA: TGTGCCAGTAGTATAGTCCCCAAACAAGAGACCCAGTACTTC
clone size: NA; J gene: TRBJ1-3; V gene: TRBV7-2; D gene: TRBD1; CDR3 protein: CASSLDRGGGNTIYF; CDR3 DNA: TGTGCCAGCAGCTTAGACAGGGGAGGTGGAAACACCATATATTTT
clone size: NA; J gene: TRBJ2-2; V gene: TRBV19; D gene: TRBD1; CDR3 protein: CASSSQGAGELFF; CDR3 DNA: TGTGCCAGTAGTTCTCAGGGGGCCGGGGAGCTGTTTTTT
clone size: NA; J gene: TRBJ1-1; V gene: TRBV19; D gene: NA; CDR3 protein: CASTTGGAAFF; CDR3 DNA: TGTGCCAGTACTACTGGGGGCGCAGCTTTCTTT
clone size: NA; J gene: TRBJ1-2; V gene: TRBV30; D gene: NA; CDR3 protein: CAWSQSPLYGYTF; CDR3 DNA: TGTGCCTGGAGCCAGTCCCCTCTCTATGGCTACACCTTC
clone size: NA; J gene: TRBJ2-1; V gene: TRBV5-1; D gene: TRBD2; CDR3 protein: CASSLGVLAGNNEQFF; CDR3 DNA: TGCGCCAGCAGCTTGGGGGTACTAGCGGGAAACAATGAGCAGTTCTTC
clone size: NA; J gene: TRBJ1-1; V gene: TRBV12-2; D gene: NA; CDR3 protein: CASRLVSKCQAFF; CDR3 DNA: TGTGCAAGTCGCTTAGTTTCGAAATGCCAAGCTTTCTTT
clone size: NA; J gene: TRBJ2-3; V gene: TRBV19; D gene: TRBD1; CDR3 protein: CASSILQGATDTQYF; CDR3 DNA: TGTGCCAGTAGTATCCTCCAGGGGGCAACAGATACGCAGTATTTT
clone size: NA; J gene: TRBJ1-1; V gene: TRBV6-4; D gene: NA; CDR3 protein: CASSGGWGTEAFF; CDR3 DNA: TGTGCCAGCAGCGGTGGGTGGGGGACTGAAGCTTTCTTT
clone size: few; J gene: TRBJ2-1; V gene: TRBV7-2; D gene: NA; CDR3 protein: CASSLDRHEQFF; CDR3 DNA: TGTGCCAGCAGCTTAGACAGGCACGAGCAGTTCTTC
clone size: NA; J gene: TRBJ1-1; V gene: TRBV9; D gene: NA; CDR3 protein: CASSVGLRDGTEAFF; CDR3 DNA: TGTGCCAGCAGCGTGGGACTTCGGGATGGCACTGAAGCTTTCTTT
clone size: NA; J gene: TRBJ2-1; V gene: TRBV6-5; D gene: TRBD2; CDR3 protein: CASSSPREAGGVEQFF; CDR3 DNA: TGTGCCAGCAGTTCCCCTCGTGAAGCGGGAGGGGTTGAGCAGTTCTTC
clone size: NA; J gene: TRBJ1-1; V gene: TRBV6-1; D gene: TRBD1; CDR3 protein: CASSEKDRPLF; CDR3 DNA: TGTGCCAGCAGTGAAAAGGACAGGCCCTTGTTT
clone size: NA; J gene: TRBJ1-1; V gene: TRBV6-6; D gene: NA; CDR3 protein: CASSHPANTEAFF; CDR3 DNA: TGTGCCAGCAGCCACCCCGCAAACACTGAAGCTTTCTTT
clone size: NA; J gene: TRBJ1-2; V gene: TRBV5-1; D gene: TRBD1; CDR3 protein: CASSLDGQGRGLNYGYTF; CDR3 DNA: TGCGCCAGCAGCTTGGATGGACAGGGAAGGGGCCTTAACTATGGCTACACCTTC
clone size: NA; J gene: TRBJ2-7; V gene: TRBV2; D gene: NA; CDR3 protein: CASSEGLLYEQYF; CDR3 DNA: TGTGCCAGCAGTGAAGGTCTCCTCTACGAGCAGTACTTC
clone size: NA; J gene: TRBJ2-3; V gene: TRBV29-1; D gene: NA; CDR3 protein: CSVEPRTASTDTQYF; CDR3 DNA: TGCAGCGTTGAACCTAGAACAGCTAGCACAGATACGCAGTATTTT
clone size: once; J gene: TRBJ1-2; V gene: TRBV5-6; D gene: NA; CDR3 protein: CASSSDGSYGYTF; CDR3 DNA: TGTGCCAGCAGCTCAGACGGGTCCTATGGCTACACCTTC
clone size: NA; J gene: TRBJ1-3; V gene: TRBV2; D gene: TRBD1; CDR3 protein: CASRTGLGNTIYF; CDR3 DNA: TGTGCCAGTCGGACAGGGTTGGGAAACACCATATATTTT
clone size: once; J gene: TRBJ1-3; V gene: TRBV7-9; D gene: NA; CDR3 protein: CASSLGGNTIYF; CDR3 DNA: TGTGCCAGCAGCCTGGGCGGAAACACCATATATTTT
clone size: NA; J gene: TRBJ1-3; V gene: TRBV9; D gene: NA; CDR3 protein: CASSVRKGLLGNTIYF; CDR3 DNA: TGTGCCAGCAGCGTACGGAAGGGACTTCTCGGAAACACCATATATTTT
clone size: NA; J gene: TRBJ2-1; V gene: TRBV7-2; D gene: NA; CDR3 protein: CASSLAGSGYNEQFF; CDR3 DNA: TGTGCCAGCAGCTTAGCAGGGTCCGGGTACAATGAGCAGTTCTTC
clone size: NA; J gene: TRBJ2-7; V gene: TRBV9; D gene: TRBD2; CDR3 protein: CASSLTQAGFGYEQYF; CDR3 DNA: TGTGCCAGCAGCCTAACCCAAGCGGGGTTCGGGTACGAGCAGTACTTC
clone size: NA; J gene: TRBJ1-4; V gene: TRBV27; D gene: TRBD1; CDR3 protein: CASGSGQGREKLFF; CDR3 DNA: TGTGCCAGCGGATCGGGACAGGGAAGGGAAAAACTGTTTTTT
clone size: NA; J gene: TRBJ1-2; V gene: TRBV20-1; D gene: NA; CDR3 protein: CSASQEYGYTF; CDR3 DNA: TGCAGTGCTAGTCAAGAGTATGGCTACACCTTC
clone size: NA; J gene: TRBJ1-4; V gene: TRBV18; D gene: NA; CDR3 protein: CASTSGGRTTNEKLFF; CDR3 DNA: TGTGCCAGCACCTCCGGGGGCAGAACAACTAATGAAAAACTGTTTTTT
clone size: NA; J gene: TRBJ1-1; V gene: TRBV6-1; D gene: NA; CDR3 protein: CASSEGQYTEAFF; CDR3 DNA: TGTGCCAGCAGTGAAGGGCAGTACACTGAAGCTTTCTTT
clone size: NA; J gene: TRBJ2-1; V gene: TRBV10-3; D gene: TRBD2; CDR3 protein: CAISDAMMTSGSSGEQFF; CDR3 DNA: TGTGCCATCAGTGACGCAATGATGACTAGCGGGAGTTCGGGGGAGCAGTTCTTC
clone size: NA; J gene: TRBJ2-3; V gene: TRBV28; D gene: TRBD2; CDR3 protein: CASSSPGGGIWADTQYF; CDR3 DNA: TGTGCCAGCAGCTCCCCGGGGGGGGGTATTTGGGCAGATACGCAGTATTTT